This T cell receptor (beta chain) was sequenced during a study of HIV-infected patients and healthy controls. One entry per CDR3 protein, called by TCRdb with MiXCR from the 5' RACE reads. The sample lists some 17,000 distinct CDR3 sequences, roughly 17% occurring once. V was pared by 2 bases and J by 2 bases, with 7 bases between. This CDR3 is 14 amino acids long. The germline V gene encodes CDR1 MNHEY and CDR2 SMNVEV (reference sequence). J is TRBJ1-5 and V is TRBV27, with no clear D. The sequencing input was CD8+ T cells from blood. The clonotype was recovered from a human donor in good health. The CDR3 DNA reads TGTGCCAGCAGTTTAATACCGGGCAATCAGCCCCAGCATTTT. Translating it yields CASSLIPGNQPQHF.